This T cell receptor beta chain was identified during a study of blood T cells in healthy people across ages. For the study at large: With template switching, about one barcoded beta molecule was captured per two T cells.

This clonotype has just a few counts. Antigen specificity is unknown. Germline V gene sequence: CDR1 MGHRA, CDR2 YSYEKL. V shed 2 bases and J shed 4 bases, with 9 bases lying between them. This CDR3 region has 15 residues. Study-level findings and limits: There were more naive CD4+ cells and higher diversity in long-lived donors than in aged donors.

PCR was performed a second time for roughly 7 to 12 cycles using a sample-barcoded 5' primer and a J-beta primer mix. TCRdb reanalysed the 5' RACE reads using MiXCR and keeps one entry per CDR3 protein. The table shows fewer than 800,000 distinct CDR3 sequences, with about 25% occurring only once. The data also belong to a second study, concerning T cells of mothers and their children.

Sequencing input: blood. This receptor was identified in a boy younger than 18 in good health. The V gene is TRBV4-1, the J gene TRBJ2-6, with a tentative D call TRBD2 (6 bases). CDR3 sequence reads: CASSQTGSGANVLTF. CDR3 nucleotides: TGCGCCAGCAGCCAAACCGGGAGCGGGGCCAACGTCCTGACTTTC.